This TCR beta chain was documented in a study of shared clonotypes between healthy human individuals. Note on this clone: Its antigen is still unknown.

Assay used: immunoSEQ multiplex PCR; TCRdb lists only in-frame clones, some missing. The sample shows 95,000 to 120,000 clones, about 67% of them seen only once. The germline V gene has CDR1 SGHVS and CDR2 FQNEAQ. The V end lost 5 bases, the J end lost 4 bases, and 18 bases lay between the germline ends. This CDR3 comprises 15 residues. Findings and limits, study-wide: Some clonotypes were shared by all four sorted-subset donors, while others were not shared. The non-shared ones had lower generation probabilities than the shared ones.

Sequenced sample: memory CD8+ T cells sorted from blood. As for subset: CD45RO+ cells pooled with CCR7-negative TemRA cells. The chain links TRBV7-8 to TRBJ2-7; D remains ambiguous. This TCR derives from a woman aged 25-40 years in good health. CDR3 amino acids: CASSLGILGIYEQYF. The CDR3 DNA is TGTGCCAGCAGCCTTGGGATCCTAGGGATATACGAGCAGTACTTC.